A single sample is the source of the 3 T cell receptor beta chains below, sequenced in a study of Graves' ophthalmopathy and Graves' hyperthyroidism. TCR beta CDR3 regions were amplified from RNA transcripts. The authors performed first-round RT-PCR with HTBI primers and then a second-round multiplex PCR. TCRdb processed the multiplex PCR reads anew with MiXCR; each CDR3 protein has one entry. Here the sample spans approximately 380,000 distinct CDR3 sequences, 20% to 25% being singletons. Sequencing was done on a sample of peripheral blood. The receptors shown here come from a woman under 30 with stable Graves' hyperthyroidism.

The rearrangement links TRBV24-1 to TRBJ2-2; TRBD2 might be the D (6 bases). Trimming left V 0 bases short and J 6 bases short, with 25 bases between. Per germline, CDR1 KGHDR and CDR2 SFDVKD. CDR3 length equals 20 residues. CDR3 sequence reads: CATSDLMPKRGGLFPGELFF. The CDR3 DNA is TGTGCCACCAGTGATTTGATGCCCAAACGGGGAGGTCTGTTTCCCGGGGAGCTGTTTTTT.

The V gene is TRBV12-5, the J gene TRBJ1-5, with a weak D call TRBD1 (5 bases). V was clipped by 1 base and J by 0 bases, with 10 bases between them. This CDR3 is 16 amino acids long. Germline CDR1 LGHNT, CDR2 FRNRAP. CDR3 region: CASGLAQVYSNQPQHF. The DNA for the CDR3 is TGTGCTAGTGGTTTGGCACAGGTCTATAGCAATCAGCCCCAGCATTTT.

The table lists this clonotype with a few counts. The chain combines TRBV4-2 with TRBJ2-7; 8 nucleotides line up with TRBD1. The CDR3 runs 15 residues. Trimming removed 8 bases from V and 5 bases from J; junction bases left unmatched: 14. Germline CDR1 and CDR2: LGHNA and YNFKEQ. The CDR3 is CASGSSVQGGHEQYF. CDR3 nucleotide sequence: TGTGCCAGCGGTTCTTCCGTACAGGGGGGCCACGAGCAGTACTTC.